Shown below are 28 T cell receptor beta chains from a single sample sequenced in a study of T cell changes during pregnancy in multiple sclerosis. TCRdb's table, derived via immunoSEQ multiplex PCR, lists solely in-frame clones and lacks some. The sample consists of around 100,000 clones, roughly 90% of them appearing once. Source: peripheral blood, taken after pregnancy. Receptors were obtained from a female donor with multiple sclerosis, enrolled in a pregnancy study.

The chain carries TRBV6-5 and TRBJ1-4, with TRBD1 matching 7 bases. V lost 6 bases and J lost 1; bases outside the gene matches: 2. Looked up from germline, CDR1 is MNHEY and CDR2 is SVGAGI. The CDR3 has 14 residues. DNA for the CDR3: TGTGCCAGCAGGCACAGGGGAACTAATGAAAAACTGTTTTTT. It yields the protein CASRHRGTNEKLFF.

The chain employs TRBV5-1 and TRBJ2-4; a weak D match, TRBD2 (6 bases). This CDR3 spans 16 amino acids. V lost 4 bases and J lost 0, with 14 bases in between. The germline CDR1 and CDR2 sequences are SGHRS and YFSETQ. The CDR3 loop is CASSGNPGRAKNIQYF. DNA for the CDR3: TGCGCCAGCAGCGGAAACCCCGGGAGAGCCAAAAACATTCAGTACTTC.

The chain is built from TRBV5-6 and TRBJ1-2; 7 bases are a match to TRBD1. The CDR3 runs 14 residues. The V gene's germline CDR1 is SGHDT and CDR2 YYEEEE. J lost 8 bases, V lost 0 bases, and 7 bases had no gene match. CDR3 in DNA: TGTGCCAGCAGCTTGGGCGGACAGGCATACGGCTACACCTTC. Amino acid sequence: CASSLGGQAYGYTF.

The chain uses TRBV7-2 and TRBJ2-2; D gene unclear. There are 14 residues in the CDR3. Germline-derived CDR1 and CDR2 are SGHTA and FQGNSA. The V gene lost 3 bases and the J gene lost 6 bases, with 11 bases spanning the gap. CDR3 coding DNA: TGTGCCAGCAGCTTCCGCAGGATTCCCGGGGAGCTGTTTTTT. This sequence encodes CASSFRRIPGELFF.

The chain has TRBV4-1 and TRBJ2-3, with 9 nucleotides matching TRBD2. The V and J ends lost 6 bases and 3 bases, in that order; junction bases with no gene match: 7. CDR3 length: 15 residues. Germline loops: CDR1 MGHRA, CDR2 YSYEKL. The CDR3 sequence is CASSPEGLATDTQYF. DNA of the CDR3: TGCGCCAGCAGTCCAGAGGGACTAGCTACAGATACGCAGTATTTT.

This chain uses TRBV6-5 with TRBJ2-7, with TRBD1 as a possible D gene (7 bases). CDR1 is MNHEY and CDR2 is SVGAGI in the germline V gene. With 0 bases removed from V and 3 bases from J, the gap between germline ends came to 12 bases. CDR3 length: 15 residues. CDR3 sequence reads: CASSYSRQGLYEQYF. The CDR3 nucleotides are TGTGCCAGCAGTTACTCAAGACAGGGACTCTACGAGCAGTACTTC.

The J gene is TRBJ2-7, the V gene TRBV5-1; tentative D call: TRBD1 (5 bases). The germline V gene encodes CDR1 SGHRS and CDR2 YFSETQ. This CDR3 spans 13 amino acids. The V end lost 1 base, the J end lost 3 bases, and 8 bases lay between the germline ends. CDR3: CASSLPDSYEQYF. The CDR3 nucleotides read TGCGCCAGCAGCTTGCCTGACAGCTACGAGCAGTACTTC.

This chain connects TRBV7-3 to TRBJ1-1, with 7 nucleotides matching TRBD1. The CDR3 is made up of 13 amino acids. Per germline, CDR1 SGHTA and CDR2 FQGTGA. With 3 bases clipped from V and 6 bases from J, the junction kept 4 bases outside the gene matches. As DNA, the CDR3 is TGTGCCAGCAGCTTGACAGGGTTCGCTGAAGCTTTCTTT. Its translation: CASSLTGFAEAFF.

CDR3 bases: TGTGCCAGCAGCTACCGCCGGGGGGCAGAGGCCGAGCAGTACTTC. Translating gives CASSYRRGAEAEQYF. V usage is TRBV5-4 and J usage is TRBJ2-7; a possible D gene is TRBD2 (7 bases). Trimming shortened V by 3 bases and J by 6 bases, and 19 bases separated the two germline ends. Germline V gives CDR1 SGHNT, CDR2 YYREEE (reference sequence). The CDR3 has 15 amino acids. Together with reference TRBV5-4 and TRBJ2-7, the CDR3 gives the full variable domain: ETGVTQSPTHLIKTRGQQVTLRCSSQSGHNTVSWYQQALGQGPQFIFQYYREEENGRGNFPPRFSGLQFPNYSSELNVNALELDDSALYLCASSYRRGAEAEQYFGPGTRLTVT.

The table lists this clone with a count of one. The chain is built from TRBV29-1 and TRBJ1-3; 7 nucleotides align to TRBD1. Unmatched junction bases numbered 9, after V lost 7 bases and J lost 3 bases. Germline CDR1 reads SQVTM; CDR2 reads ANQGSEA. CDR3 length equals 14 residues. The CDR3 DNA sequence: TGCAGCGCCGGAGATCGGGACAGTGGAAACACCATATATTTT. It encodes CSAGDRDSGNTIYF.

The chain combines TRBV6-5 with TRBJ2-7; the match to TRBD1 covers 8 bases. The CDR3 length is 14 residues. The trim removed 5 bases at V and 5 bases at J, leaving 8 bases unmatched. The germline gives CDR1 MNHEY, CDR2 SVGAGI. CDR3 residues: CASSTGQGIDEQYF. The CDR3 DNA follows: TGTGCCAGCAGTACCGGACAGGGTATCGACGAGCAGTACTTC.

The chain employs TRBV19 and TRBJ2-3; a possible D gene is TRBD2 (6 bases). The V end lost 8 bases, the J end lost 6 bases, and 18 bases lay between the germline ends. The CDR3 totals 14 residues. Germline CDR1 reads LNHDA; CDR2 reads SQIVND (reference sequence). The CDR3 loop reads CASRYGGFIDTQYF. CDR3 in DNA: TGTGCCAGTCGCTACGGGGGATTCATCGATACGCAGTATTTT.

The CDR3 here is CASSYSGSPFNQPQHF. The CDR3 DNA reads TGTGCCAGCAGTTACTCGGGCAGTCCCTTCAATCAGCCCCAGCATTTT. The chain uses TRBV6-5 and TRBJ1-5; D not resolved. CDR1 and CDR2 (germline): MNHEY, SVGAGI. The CDR3 runs to 16 residues. V lost 0 bases and J lost 3, with 12 bases in between.

This chain connects TRBV5-6 to TRBJ1-2; 9 nucleotides align to TRBD1. Germline CDR1 and CDR2: SGHDT and YYEEEE. V lost 5 bases and J lost 4; bases outside the gene matches: 9. The CDR3 has 15 amino acids. The CDR3: CASSLGTGNSYGYTF. As DNA, the CDR3 is TGTGCCAGCAGTTTAGGGACAGGGAATAGCTATGGCTACACCTTC.

The chain is built from TRBV5-1 and TRBJ2-5, with D maybe TRBD1 (6 bases). CDR3 size: 14 residues. Deletions cut 3 bases from V and 5 bases from J, with 14 bases between. Germline V gives CDR1 SGHRS, CDR2 YFSETQ. The CDR3 protein is CASSSQGQGETQYF. The CDR3 region has the DNA TGCGCCAGCAGCTCTCAGGGGCAGGGGGAGACCCAGTACTTC.

The chain links TRBV4-2 to TRBJ2-3; 9 bases are shared with TRBD1. Germline CDR1 LGHNA, CDR2 YNFKEQ. Unmatched junction bases numbered 8, after V lost 1 base and J lost 6 bases. This CDR3 is built from 16 residues. The chain's CDR3 is CASSQVRDRVSDTQYF. For the CDR3, the DNA is TGTGCCAGCAGCCAAGTTAGGGACAGGGTATCGGATACGCAGTATTTT.

The V call is TRBV6-1, the J call TRBJ1-3; 7 bases map to TRBD1. The germline CDR1 and CDR2 sequences are MNHNS and SASEGT. This CDR3 has 15 residues. J gave up 4 bases and V 0 bases, and 3 bases lay outside the gene matches. The CDR3 nucleotides are TGTGCCAGCAGTGAAGCCTGGACAGGCGGAAACACCATATATTTT. It encodes CASSEAWTGGNTIYF.

This clone was seen just once. V is TRBV15 and J is TRBJ2-2; 7 nucleotides agree with TRBD1. V shed 3 bases and J 5 bases; nucleotides not matched to a gene: 9. CDR1 and CDR2 (germline): LNHNV, YYDKDF (reference sequence). The CDR3 consists of 16 residues. CDR3 residues: CATSRRDSPLTGELFF. CDR3 DNA sequence: TGTGCCACCAGCAGGAGGGACAGCCCTTTAACCGGGGAGCTGTTTTTT. The full variable domain, rest sourced from reference TRBV15 and TRBJ2-2, is DAMVIQNPRYQVTQFGKPVTLSCSQTLNHNVMYWYQQKSSQAPKLLFHYYDKDFNNEADTPDNFQSRRPNTSFCFLDIRSPGLGDTAMYLCATSRRDSPLTGELFFGEGSRLTVL.

V is TRBV4-2 and J is TRBJ1-3; perhaps TRBD1 as D (6 bases). Trimming removed 4 bases from V and 4 bases from J, with 8 bases in between. From germline, CDR1 is LGHNA and CDR2 YNFKEQ. There are 13 residues in the CDR3. Here the CDR3 DNA reads TGTGCCAGCAGCCCAGACAGGGGAAACACCATATATTTT. Its translation is CASSPDRGNTIYF.

The CDR3 nucleotides are TGTGCCAGCAGCGTTACAGGGAAAAACACTGAAGCTTTCTTT. It translates to CASSVTGKNTEAFF. The chain carries TRBV7-3 and TRBJ1-1, with D possibly TRBD1 on 6 matching bases. Germline V gives CDR1 SGHTA, CDR2 FQGTGA. The CDR3 has 14 residues. The ends were cut back, 5 bases at V and 2 bases at J, with 12 bases in the middle.

The V and J genes are TRBV6-5 and TRBJ1-6; no reliable D call. The V end lost 5 bases, the J end lost 10 bases, and 9 bases lay between the germline ends. Germline V CDR1 and CDR2: MNHEY, SVGAGI. CDR3 length equals 12 residues. The CDR3 sequence: CASSEGNSPLHF. In nucleotides, the CDR3 is TGTGCCAGCAGTGAGGGTAACTCACCCCTCCACTTT.

The genes are TRBV9 and TRBJ2-7; D is unclear. The germline V and J ends were trimmed by 4 bases and 5 bases, with 16 bases remaining between them. The CDR3 contains 14 residues. Looked up from germline, CDR1 is SGDLS and CDR2 is YYNGEE. For the CDR3, the DNA is TGTGCCAGCAGCCCTATTGGTGTAGCTCACGAGCAGTACTTC. Encoded protein: CASSPIGVAHEQYF.

Regarding this clone: The junction differs from germline at one of its ends, possibly a read error. V is TRBV25-1 and J is TRBJ1-4; D is perhaps TRBD1 (6 bases). There are 11 residues in the CDR3. Per the germline V gene, CDR1 is MGHDK and CDR2 is SYGVNS. In DNA form, the CDR3 reads TGTGCCAGCAGTGGACCAGGGGATCCGGTTTTT. Translated: CASSGPGDPVF.

The gene calls are TRBV4-1 and TRBJ2-5, with 9 bases lining up with TRBD1. The CDR3 has 15 amino acids. CDR1 MGHRA and CDR2 YSYEKL come from the germline V gene. Trimming cost V 4 bases and J 2 bases; bases outside gene matches: 5. In DNA form, the CDR3 reads TGCGCCAGCAGCCTCGGAGGACAGGGGCAAGAGACCCAGTACTTC. Translation gives CASSLGGQGQETQYF.

The rearrangement joins TRBV19 to TRBJ2-2; 7 positions agree with TRBD1. Germline lookup yields CDR1 LNHDA and CDR2 SQIVND (reference sequence). This CDR3 region has 14 residues. The junction had 7 bases not matched to a gene; V was cut back by 7 bases and J by 5 bases. The CDR3 loop is CASNRGQSTGELFF. CDR3 DNA sequence: TGTGCCAGTAACAGGGGTCAGAGTACCGGGGAGCTGTTTTTT. Drawing the rest from reference TRBV19 and TRBJ2-2, the complete variable domain is DGGITQSPKYLFRKEGQNVTLSCEQNLNHDAMYWYRQDPGQGLRLIYYSQIVNDFQKGDIAEGYSVSREKKESFPLTVTSAQKNPTAFYLCASNRGQSTGELFFGEGSRLTVL.

CDR3 residues: CASSSLQGQYPIQYF. The CDR3 region has the DNA TGTGCCAGCAGCTCACTCCAAGGACAGTATCCCATTCAGTACTTC. V gene TRBV11-2 combines with J gene TRBJ2-4, with a weak D call TRBD1 (6 bases). CDR1 is SGHAT, CDR2 FQNNGV, per germline. The CDR3 extends over 15 amino acids. The V gene lost 4 bases and the J gene lost 9 bases, with 19 bases spanning the gap.

The rearrangement uses TRBV7-2 and TRBJ2-7; 7 bases align to TRBD1. Trimming took 5 bases from V and 3 from J; bases not matched to a gene: 13. The CDR3 contains 16 residues. Germline V gives CDR1 SGHTA, CDR2 FQGNSA. CDR3 coding DNA: TGTGCCAGCAGCCCCCCCACAGGGGTCGGTGGCTACGAGCAGTACTTC. It codes for CASSPPTGVGGYEQYF.

The V and J genes are TRBV6-1 and TRBJ2-7; maybe TRBD2 (5 bases). The CDR3 is 14 amino acids. CDR1 is MNHNS, CDR2 SASEGT, per germline. V lost 3 bases, J lost 5 bases, and 14 bases lay in between. The CDR3: CASSESGPGNEQYF. CDR3 DNA: TGTGCCAGCAGTGAGTCCGGTCCCGGGAACGAGCAGTACTTC.